This T cell receptor (beta chain) was obtained from a study of early T cells in non-severe SARS-CoV-2 infection. CDR3 length equals 15 residues. The germline V gene encodes CDR1 SGHAT and CDR2 FQNNGV. Trimming cost V 4 bases and J 9 bases, with 19 bases left between them. Individual cDNA molecules received unique molecular identifiers. TCRdb passed the 5' RACE reads through MiXCR, listing each CDR3 protein once. The sample carries tens of thousands of distinct CDR3 sequences, about 3.9% recorded once. This clonotype was detected ten times or more. This TCR was recovered from an adult who was a healthcare worker with PCR-confirmed SARS-CoV-2 infection or an uninfected control (not recorded which). The chain links TRBV11-2 to TRBJ2-1; tentative D call: TRBD1 (5 bases). The material sequenced was whole blood. The CDR3 sequence: CASSSDRATIGEQFF. The CDR3 coding sequence is TGTGCCAGCAGCTCCGACAGAGCTACAATCGGTGAGCAGTTCTTC.